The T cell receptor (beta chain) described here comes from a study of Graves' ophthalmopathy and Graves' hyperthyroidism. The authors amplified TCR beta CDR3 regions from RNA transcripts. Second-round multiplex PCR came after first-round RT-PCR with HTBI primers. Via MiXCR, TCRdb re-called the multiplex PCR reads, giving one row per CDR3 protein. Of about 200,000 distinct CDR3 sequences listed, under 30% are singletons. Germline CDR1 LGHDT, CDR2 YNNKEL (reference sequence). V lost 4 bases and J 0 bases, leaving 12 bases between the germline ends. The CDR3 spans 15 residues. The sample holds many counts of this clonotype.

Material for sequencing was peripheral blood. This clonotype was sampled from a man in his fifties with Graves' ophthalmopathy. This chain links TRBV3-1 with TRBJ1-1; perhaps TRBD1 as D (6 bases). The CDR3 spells CASSPSGTLNTEAFF. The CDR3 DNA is TGTGCCAGCAGCCCCTCCGGGACACTGAACACTGAAGCTTTCTTT.